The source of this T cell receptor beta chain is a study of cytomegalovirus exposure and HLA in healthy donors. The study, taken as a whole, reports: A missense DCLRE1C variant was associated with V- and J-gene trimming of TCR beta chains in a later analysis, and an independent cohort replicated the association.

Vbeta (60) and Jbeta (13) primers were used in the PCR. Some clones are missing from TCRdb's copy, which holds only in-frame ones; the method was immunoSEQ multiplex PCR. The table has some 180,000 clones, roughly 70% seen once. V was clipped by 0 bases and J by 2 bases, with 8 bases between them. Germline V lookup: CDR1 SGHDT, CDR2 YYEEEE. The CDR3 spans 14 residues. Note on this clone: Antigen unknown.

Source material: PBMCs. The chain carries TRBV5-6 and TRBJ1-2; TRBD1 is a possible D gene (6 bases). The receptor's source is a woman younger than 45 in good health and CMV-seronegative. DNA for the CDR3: TGTGCCAGCAGCTTGGACAGGGAAAACTATGGCTACACCTTC. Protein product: CASSLDRENYGYTF. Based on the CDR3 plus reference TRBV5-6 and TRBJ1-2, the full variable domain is DAGVTQSPTHLIKTRGQQVTLRCSPKSGHDTVSWYQQALGQGPQFIFQYYEEEERQRGNFPDRFSGHQFPNYSSELNVNALLLGDSALYLCASSLDRENYGYTFGSGTRLTVV.